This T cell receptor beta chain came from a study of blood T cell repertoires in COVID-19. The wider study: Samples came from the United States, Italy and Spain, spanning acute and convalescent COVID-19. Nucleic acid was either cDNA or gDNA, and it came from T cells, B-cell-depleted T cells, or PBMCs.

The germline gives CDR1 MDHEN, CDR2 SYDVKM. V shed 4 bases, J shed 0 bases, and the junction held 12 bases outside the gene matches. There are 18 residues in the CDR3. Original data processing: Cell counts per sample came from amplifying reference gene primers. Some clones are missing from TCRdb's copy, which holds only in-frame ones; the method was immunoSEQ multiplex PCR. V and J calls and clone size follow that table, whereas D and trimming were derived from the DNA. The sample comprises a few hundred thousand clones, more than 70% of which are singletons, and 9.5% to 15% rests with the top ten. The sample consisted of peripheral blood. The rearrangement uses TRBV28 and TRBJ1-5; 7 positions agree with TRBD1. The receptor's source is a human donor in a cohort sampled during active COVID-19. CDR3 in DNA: TGTGCCAGCAGTTCCATCAGGACAGGATTTAATAGCAATCAGCCCCAGCATTTT. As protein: CASSSIRTGFNSNQPQHF.